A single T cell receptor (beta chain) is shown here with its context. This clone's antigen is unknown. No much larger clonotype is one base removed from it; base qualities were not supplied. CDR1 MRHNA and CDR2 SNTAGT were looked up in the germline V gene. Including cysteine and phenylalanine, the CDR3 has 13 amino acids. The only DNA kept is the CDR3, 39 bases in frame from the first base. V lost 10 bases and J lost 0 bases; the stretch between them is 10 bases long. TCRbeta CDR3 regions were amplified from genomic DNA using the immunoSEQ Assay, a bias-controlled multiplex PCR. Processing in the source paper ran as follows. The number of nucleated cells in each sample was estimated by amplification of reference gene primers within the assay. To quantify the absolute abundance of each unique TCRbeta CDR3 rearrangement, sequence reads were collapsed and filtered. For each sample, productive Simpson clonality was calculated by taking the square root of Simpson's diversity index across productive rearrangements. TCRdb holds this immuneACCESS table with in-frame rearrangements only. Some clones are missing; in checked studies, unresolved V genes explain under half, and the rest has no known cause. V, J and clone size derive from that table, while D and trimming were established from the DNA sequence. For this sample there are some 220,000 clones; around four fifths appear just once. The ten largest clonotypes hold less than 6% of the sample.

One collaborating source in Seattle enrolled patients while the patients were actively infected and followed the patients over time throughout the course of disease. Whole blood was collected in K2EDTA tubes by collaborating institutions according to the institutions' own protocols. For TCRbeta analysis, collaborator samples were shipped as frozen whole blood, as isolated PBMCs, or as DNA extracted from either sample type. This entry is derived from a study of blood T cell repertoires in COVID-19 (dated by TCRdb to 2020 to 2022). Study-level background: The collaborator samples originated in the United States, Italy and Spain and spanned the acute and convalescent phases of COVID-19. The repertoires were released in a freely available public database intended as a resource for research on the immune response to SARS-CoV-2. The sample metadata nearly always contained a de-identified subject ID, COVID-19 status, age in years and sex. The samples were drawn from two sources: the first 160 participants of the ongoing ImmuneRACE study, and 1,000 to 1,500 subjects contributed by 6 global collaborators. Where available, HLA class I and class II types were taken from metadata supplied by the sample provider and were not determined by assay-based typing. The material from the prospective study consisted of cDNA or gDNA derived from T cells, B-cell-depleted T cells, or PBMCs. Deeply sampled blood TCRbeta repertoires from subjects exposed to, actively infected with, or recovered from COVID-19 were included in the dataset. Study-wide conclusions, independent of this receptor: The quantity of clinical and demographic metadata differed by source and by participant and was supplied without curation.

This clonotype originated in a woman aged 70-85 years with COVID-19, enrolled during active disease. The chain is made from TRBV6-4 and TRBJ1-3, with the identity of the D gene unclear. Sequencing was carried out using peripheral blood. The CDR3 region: CATPNYSGNTIYF. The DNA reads TGTGCCACGCCTAATTACTCTGGAAACACCATATATTTT.